Sequencing of this TCR beta chain was carried out in a study of blood T cell repertoires in COVID-19. Turning to the study itself: The United States, Italy and Spain were the sources of the acute and convalescent COVID-19 samples.

This table comes from immunoSEQ multiplex PCR, and its TCRdb copy is limited to in-frame clones, with some not included. The sample lists approximately 140,000 clones, more than 60% occurring once. The receptor was isolated from a man aged 45-60 years with acute or convalescent COVID-19. Material for sequencing was peripheral blood.

The chain's CDR3 is CASSVAAGGQETQYF. The DNA for the CDR3 is TGTGCCAGCAGTGTAGCAGCGGGGGGGCAAGAGACCCAGTACTTC. The gene calls are TRBV6-1 and TRBJ2-5; TRBD2 matches 10 bases. The CDR3 runs to 15 residues. V trimming: 4 bases; J trimming: 2 bases; junction bases outside the gene matches: 4. Germline values: CDR1 MNHNS, CDR2 SASEGT.